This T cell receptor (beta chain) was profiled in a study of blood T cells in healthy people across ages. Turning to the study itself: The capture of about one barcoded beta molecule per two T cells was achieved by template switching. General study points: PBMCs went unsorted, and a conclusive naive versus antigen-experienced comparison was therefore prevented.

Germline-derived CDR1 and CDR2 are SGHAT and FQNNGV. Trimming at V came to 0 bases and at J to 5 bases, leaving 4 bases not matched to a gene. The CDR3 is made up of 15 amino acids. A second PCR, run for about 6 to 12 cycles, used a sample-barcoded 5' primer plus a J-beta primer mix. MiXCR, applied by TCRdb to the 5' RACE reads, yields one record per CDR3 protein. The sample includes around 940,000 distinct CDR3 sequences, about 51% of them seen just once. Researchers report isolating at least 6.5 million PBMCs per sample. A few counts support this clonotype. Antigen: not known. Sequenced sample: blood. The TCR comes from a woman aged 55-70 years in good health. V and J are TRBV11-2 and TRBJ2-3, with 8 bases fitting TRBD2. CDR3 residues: CASSLDNLAGDTQYF. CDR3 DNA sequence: TGTGCCAGCAGCTTAGATAACCTAGCGGGAGATACGCAGTATTTT.